The sequence of this TCR beta chain was determined in a study of metastatic and nonmetastatic thyroid tumors. Study processing details: CDR3 differences across clinicopathological groups were used to build a distant-metastasis classifier for papillary thyroid cancer. MiXCR was used by TCRdb to re-call the PCR reads. For this entry, the V and J calls and clone size follow TCRdb and not the study's own pipeline. The sample yields over 40,000 clones, more than 9.5% seen once. Overall study findings and caveats: The reported finding was significantly higher TCR beta diversity in malignant thyroid tumors relative to benign nodules, in blood and tumor.

Every patient underwent thyroid surgery untreated. This clone was detected ten times or more. Its antigen remains unidentified. Deletions cut 7 bases from V and 14 bases from J, with 20 bases between. Germline lookup yields CDR1 SNHLY and CDR2 FYNNEI. This CDR3 is 13 amino acids long. The TCR was taken from a female donor with papillary thyroid cancer or a benign thyroid nodule (not recorded which). Some clones in this sample may be carry-over from other donors' samples. The chain couples TRBV2 to TRBJ1-4; D is unclear. The sample was blood. This CDR3 reads CASMGSSLGLLFF. The CDR3, as DNA: TGTGCCAGCATGGGGAGTTCCTTAGGTCTTCTGTTTTTT.